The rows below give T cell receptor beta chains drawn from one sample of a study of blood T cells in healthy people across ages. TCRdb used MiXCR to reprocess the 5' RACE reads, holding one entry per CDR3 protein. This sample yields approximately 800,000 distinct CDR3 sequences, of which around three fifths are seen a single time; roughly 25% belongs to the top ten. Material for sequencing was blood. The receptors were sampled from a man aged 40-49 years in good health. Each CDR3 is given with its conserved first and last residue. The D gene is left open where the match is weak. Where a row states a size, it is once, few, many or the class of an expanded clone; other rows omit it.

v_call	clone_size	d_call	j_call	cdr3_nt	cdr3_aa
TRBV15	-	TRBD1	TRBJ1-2	TGTGCCACCAGCAGGGGACAGGGGGTAAACTATGGCTACACCTTC	CATSRGQGVNYGYTF
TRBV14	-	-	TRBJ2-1	TGTGCCAGTAGCCAAGATTTGGTAGGGGGTCCGTTCTTC	CASSQDLVGGPFF
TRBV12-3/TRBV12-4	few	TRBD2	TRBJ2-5	TGTGCCAGCAGTTTGTTGCGGGAGAGAAAGACCCAGTACTTC	CASSLLRERKTQYF
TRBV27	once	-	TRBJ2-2	TGTGCCAGCATATCAGGGGAGAACACCGGGGAGCTGTTTTTT	CASISGENTGELFF
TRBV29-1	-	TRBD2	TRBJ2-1	TGCAGCGTTGGGGGGACTAGCGGGAATGAGCAGTTCTTC	CSVGGTSGNEQFF
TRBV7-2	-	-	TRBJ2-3	TGTGCCAGCAGCTATGGGGCCCGGAGGATTACGACGCAGTATTTT	CASSYGARRITTQYF
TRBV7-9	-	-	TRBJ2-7	TGTGCCAGCAGTTATGGTAGTACGATTTACGAGCAGTACTTC	CASSYGSTIYEQYF
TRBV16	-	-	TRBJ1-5	TGTGCCAGCAGCCAGGGTAATCAGGCCCAGCATTTT	CASSQGNQAQHF
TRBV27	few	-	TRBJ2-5	TGTGCCAGCAGTTCTATGGGGACCCAGTACTTC	CASSSMGTQYF
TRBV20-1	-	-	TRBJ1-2	TGCAGTGCTGGGAGTCAGGCAGTAAACTATGGCTACACCTTC	CSAGSQAVNYGYTF
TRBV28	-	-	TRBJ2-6	TGTGCCAGCACCAGTCTGGCCTCTGGGGCCAACGTCCTGACTTTC	CASTSLASGANVLTF
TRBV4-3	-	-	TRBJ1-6	TGCGCCAGCAGCCAAGACCTGACAGGCTATAATTCACCCCTCCACTTT	CASSQDLTGYNSPLHF
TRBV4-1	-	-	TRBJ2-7	TGCGCCAGCAGCCAACCCTTGGGATTGGGGAACTACGAGCAGTACTTC	CASSQPLGLGNYEQYF
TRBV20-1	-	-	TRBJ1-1	TGCAGTGCATCCAGACAGCAGAACACTGAAGCTTTCTTT	CSASRQQNTEAFF
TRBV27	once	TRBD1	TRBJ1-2	TGTGCCAGCAGTACCCACAGGGGGCGCGACTATGGCTACACCTTC	CASSTHRGRDYGYTF